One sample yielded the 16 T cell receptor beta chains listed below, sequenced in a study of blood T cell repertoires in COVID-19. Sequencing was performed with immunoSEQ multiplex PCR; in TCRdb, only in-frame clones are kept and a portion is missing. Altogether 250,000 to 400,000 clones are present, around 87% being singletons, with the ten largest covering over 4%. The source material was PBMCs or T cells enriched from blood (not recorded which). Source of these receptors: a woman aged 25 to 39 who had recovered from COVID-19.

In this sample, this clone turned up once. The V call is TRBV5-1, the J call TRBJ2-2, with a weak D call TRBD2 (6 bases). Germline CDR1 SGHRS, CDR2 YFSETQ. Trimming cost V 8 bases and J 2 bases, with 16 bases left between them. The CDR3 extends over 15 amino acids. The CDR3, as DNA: TGCGCCAGTGGCCCGGGACTGCTTAACACCGGGGAGCTGTTTTTT. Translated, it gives CASGPGLLNTGELFF.

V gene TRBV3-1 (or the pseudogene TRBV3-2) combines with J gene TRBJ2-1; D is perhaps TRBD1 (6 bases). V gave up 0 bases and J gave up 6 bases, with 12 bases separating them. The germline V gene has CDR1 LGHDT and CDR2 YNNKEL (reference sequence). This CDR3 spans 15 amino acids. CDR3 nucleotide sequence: TGTGCCAGCAGCCAAGACAGGGGAGCTCTCAATGAGCAGTTCTTC. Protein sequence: CASSQDRGALNEQFF.

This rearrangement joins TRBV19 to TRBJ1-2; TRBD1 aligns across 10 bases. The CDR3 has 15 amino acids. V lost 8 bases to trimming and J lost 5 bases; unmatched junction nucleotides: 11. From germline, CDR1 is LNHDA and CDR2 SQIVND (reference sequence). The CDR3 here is CASRTQGQGTYGYTF. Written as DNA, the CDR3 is TGTGCCAGTCGTACCCAGGGACAGGGGACATATGGCTACACCTTC.

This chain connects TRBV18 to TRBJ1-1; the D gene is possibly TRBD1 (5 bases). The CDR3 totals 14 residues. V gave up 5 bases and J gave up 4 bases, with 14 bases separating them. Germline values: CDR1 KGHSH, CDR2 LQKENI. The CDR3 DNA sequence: TGTGCCAGCTCAAGGGAGGGGTCTAGCACTGAAGCTTTCTTT. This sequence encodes CASSREGSSTEAFF.

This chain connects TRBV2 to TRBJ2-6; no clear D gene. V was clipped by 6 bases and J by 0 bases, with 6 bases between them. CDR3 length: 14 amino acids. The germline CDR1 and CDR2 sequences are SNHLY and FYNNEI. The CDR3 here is CASRTRSGANVLTF. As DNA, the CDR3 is TGTGCCAGCAGAACGCGCTCTGGGGCCAACGTCCTGACTTTC.

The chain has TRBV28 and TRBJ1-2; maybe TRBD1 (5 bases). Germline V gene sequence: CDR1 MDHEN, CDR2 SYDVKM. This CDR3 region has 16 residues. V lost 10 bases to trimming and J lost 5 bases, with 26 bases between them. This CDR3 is CATDPGTVRVRYGYTF. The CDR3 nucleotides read TGTGCCACCGACCCCGGGACTGTCAGGGTCAGGTATGGCTACACCTTC.

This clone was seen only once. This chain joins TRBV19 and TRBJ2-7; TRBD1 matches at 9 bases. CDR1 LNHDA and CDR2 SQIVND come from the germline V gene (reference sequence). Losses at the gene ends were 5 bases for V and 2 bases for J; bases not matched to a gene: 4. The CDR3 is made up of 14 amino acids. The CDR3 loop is CASSPGTGTYEQYF. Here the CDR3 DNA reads TGTGCCAGTAGTCCCGGGACAGGGACCTACGAGCAGTACTTC.

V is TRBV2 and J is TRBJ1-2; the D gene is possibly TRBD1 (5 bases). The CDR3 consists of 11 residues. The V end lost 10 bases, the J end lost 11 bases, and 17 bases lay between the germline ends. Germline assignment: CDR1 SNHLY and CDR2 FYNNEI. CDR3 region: CAIPWGEVYTF. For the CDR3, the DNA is TGTGCCATCCCTTGGGGGGAAGTATACACCTTC.

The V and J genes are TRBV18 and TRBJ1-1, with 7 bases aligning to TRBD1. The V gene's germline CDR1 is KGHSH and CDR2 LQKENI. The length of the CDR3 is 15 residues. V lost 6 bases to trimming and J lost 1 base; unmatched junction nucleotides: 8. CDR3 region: CASSDRQGTNTEAFF. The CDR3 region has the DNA TGTGCCAGCTCCGACCGACAGGGAACGAACACTGAAGCTTTCTTT. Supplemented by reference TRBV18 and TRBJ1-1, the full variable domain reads NAGVMQNPRHLVRRRGQEARLRCSPMKGHSHVYWYRQLPEEGLKFMVYLQKENIIDESGMPKERFSAEFPKEGPSILRIQQVVRGDSAAYFCASSDRQGTNTEAFFGQGTRLTVV.

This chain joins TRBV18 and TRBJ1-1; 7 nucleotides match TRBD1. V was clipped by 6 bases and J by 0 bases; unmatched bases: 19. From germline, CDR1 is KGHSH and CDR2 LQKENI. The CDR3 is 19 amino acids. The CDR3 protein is CASSHRQGQVVFLNTEAFF. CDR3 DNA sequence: TGTGCCAGCTCGCACCGACAGGGTCAGGTAGTATTCCTGAACACTGAAGCTTTCTTT.

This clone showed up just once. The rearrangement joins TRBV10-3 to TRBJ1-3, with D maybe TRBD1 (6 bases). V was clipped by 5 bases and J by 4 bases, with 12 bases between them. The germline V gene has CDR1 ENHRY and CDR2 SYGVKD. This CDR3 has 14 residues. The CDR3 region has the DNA TGTGCCATCAGTTCAGGGGACATAGGAAACACCATATATTTT. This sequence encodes CAISSGDIGNTIYF.

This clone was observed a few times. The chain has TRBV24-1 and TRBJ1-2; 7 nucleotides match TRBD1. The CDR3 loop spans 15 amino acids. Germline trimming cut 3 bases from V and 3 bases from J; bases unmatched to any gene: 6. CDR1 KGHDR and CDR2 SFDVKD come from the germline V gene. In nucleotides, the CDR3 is TGTGCCACCAGTGATATTACAGGGGATGACTATGGCTACACCTTC. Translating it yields CATSDITGDDYGYTF.

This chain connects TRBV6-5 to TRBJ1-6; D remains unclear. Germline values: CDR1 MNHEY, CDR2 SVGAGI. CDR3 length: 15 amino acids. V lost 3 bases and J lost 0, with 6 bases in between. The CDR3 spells CASSYFSSYNSPLHF. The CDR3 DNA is TGTGCCAGCAGTTATTTTAGCTCCTATAATTCACCCCTCCACTTT.

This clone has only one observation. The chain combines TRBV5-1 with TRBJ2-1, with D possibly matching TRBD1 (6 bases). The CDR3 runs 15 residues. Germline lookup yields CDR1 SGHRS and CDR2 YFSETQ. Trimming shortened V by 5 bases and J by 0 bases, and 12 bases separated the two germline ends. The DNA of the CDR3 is TGCGCCAGCAGGCCGACAGGAGGCTCCTACAATGAGCAGTTCTTC. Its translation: CASRPTGGSYNEQFF.

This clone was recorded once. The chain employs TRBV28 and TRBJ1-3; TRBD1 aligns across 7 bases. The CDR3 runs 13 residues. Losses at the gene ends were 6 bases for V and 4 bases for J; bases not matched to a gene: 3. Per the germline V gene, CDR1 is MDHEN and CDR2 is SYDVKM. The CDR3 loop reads CASRVRGGNTIYF. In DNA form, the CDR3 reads TGTGCCAGCAGGGTCAGGGGGGGAAACACCATATATTTT.

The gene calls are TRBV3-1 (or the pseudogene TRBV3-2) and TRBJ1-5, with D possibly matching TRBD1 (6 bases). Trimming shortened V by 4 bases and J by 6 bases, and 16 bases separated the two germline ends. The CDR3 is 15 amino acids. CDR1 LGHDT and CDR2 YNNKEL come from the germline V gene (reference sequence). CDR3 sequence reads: CASSLAARGSQPQHF. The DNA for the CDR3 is TGTGCCAGCAGCCTAGCTGCCAGGGGAAGTCAGCCCCAGCATTTT.